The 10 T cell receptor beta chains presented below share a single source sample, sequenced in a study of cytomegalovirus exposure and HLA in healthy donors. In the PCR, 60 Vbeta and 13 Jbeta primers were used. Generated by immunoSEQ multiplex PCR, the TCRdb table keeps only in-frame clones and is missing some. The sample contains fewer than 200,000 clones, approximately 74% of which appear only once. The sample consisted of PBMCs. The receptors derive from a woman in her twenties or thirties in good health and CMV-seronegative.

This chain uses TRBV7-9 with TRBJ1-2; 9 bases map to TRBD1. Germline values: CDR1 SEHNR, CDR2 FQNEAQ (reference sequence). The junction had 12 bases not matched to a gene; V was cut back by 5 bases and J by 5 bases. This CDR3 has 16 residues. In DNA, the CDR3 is TGTGCCAGCAGCCCCGGGGGACAGGGTGCTCCTTATGGCTACACCTTC. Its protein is CASSPGGQGAPYGYTF.

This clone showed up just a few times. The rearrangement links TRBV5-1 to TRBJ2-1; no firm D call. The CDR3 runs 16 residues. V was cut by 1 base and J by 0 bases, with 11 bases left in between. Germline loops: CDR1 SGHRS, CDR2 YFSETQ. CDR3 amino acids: CASSLTDTFSYNEQFF. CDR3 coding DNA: TGCGCCAGCAGCTTGACAGACACCTTCTCCTACAATGAGCAGTTCTTC.

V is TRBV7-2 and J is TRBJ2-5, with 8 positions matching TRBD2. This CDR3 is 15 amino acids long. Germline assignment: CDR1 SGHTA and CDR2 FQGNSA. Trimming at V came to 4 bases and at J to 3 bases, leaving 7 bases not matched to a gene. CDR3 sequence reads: CASSWSGSSEETQYF. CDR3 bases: TGTGCCAGCAGCTGGAGCGGGAGCTCGGAAGAGACCCAGTACTTC.

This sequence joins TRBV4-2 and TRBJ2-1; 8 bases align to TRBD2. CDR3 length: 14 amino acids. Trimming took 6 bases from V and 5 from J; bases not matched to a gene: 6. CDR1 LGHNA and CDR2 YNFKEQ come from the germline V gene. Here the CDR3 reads CASRRLANDNEQFF. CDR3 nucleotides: TGTGCCAGCAGACGACTAGCGAACGACAATGAGCAGTTCTTC.

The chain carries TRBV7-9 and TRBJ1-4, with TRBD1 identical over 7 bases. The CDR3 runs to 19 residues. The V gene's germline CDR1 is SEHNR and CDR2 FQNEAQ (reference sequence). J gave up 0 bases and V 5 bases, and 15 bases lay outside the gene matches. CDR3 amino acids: CASSPRRGPTPTTNEKLFF. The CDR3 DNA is TGTGCCAGCAGCCCCCGAAGGGGGCCTACACCAACAACTAATGAAAAACTGTTTTTT.

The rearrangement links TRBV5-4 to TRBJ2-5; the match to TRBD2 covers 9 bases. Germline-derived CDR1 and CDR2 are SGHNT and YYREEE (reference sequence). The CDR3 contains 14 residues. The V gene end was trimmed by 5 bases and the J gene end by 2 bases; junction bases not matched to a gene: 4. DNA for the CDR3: TGTGCCAGCAGGCCAGCGGGGGGACAAGAGACCCAGTACTTC. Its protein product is CASRPAGGQETQYF.

The chain's CDR3 is CSVESRYEQYF. The CDR3 coding sequence is TGCAGCGTTGAGAGCCGCTACGAGCAGTACTTC. The chain carries TRBV29-1 and TRBJ2-7; no clear D. Looked up from germline, CDR1 is SQVTM and CDR2 is ANQGSEA. The CDR3 consists of 11 residues. Trimming stripped 3 bases from V and 3 bases from J, with 6 bases between.

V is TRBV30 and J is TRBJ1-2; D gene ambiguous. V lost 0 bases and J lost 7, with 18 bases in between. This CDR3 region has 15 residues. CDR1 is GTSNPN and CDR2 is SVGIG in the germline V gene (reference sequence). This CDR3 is CAWSVEVGIWGGYTF. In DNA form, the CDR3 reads TGTGCCTGGAGTGTAGAAGTCGGGATTTGGGGTGGCTACACCTTC.

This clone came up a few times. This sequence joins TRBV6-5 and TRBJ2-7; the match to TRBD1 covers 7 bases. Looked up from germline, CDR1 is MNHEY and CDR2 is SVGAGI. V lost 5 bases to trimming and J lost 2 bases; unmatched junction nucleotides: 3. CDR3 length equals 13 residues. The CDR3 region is CASSPGTAYEQYF. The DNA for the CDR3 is TGTGCCAGCAGTCCCGGGACAGCCTACGAGCAGTACTTC.

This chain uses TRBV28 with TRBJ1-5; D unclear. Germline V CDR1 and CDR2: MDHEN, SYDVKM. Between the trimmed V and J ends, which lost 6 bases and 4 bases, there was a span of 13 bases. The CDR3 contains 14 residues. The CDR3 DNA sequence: TGTGCCAGCAGCCAAACTTCGGGGAATCAGCCCCAGCATTTT. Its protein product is CASSQTSGNQPQHF.